One sample yielded the 17 T cell receptor beta chains listed below, sequenced in a study of blood T cell repertoires in COVID-19. Assay: immunoSEQ multiplex PCR; the TCRdb copy retains only in-frame clones and omits some. In the table there are about 190,000 clones, under 90% of which are singletons. The specimen was peripheral blood. The receptors originated from a human donor in a cohort sampled during active COVID-19.

The chain uses TRBV15 and TRBJ2-7, with 8 bases aligning to TRBD1. Germline-derived CDR1 and CDR2 are LNHNV and YYDKDF (reference sequence). The V segment lost 5 bases and the J segment 5 bases; nucleotides outside the gene matches: 5. The CDR3 has 13 amino acids. In DNA form, the CDR3 reads TGTGCCACCAGCCTGGACAGGGTCAACGAGCAGTACGTC. Amino acid sequence: CATSLDRVNEQYV.

The gene calls are TRBV5-1 and TRBJ2-1, with TRBD1 matching 9 bases. The CDR3 extends over 15 amino acids. V was pared by 7 bases and J by 5 bases, with 10 bases of the junction left unmatched. Germline CDR1 and CDR2: SGHRS and YFSETQ. CDR3 nucleotide sequence: TGCGCCAGCGGCCGAACGGGACAGGGACACAATGAGCAGTTCTTC. Translating gives CASGRTGQGHNEQFF. The entire variable domain, with the rest obtained from reference TRBV5-1 and TRBJ2-1, is as follows: KAGVTQTPRYLIKTRGQQVTLSCSPISGHRSVSWYQQTPGQGLQFLFEYFSETQRNKGNFPGRFSGRQFSNSRSEMNVSTLELGDSALYLCASGRTGQGHNEQFFGPGTRLTVL.

The V and J genes are TRBV7-2 and TRBJ1-2; the D is unclear. V dropped 0 bases and J dropped 7 bases, with 15 bases sitting between them. The germline CDR1 and CDR2 sequences are SGHTA and FQGNSA. The CDR3 has 15 residues. The CDR3 DNA follows: TGTGCCAGCAGCTTAGCAGCATACCGCCTCTCTGGCTACACCTTC. It yields the protein CASSLAAYRLSGYTF.

The V gene is TRBV3-1 (or the pseudogene TRBV3-2), the J gene TRBJ1-4, with 9 positions matching TRBD1. Per germline, CDR1 LGHDT and CDR2 YNNKEL (reference sequence). After removal of 2 bases from V and 8 bases from J, the junction contained 9 bases not matched to a gene. This CDR3 is built from 16 residues. CDR3 loop: CASSQFLPGTGEKLFF. The CDR3 DNA reads TGTGCCAGCAGCCAATTTCTTCCCGGGACAGGGGAAAAACTGTTTTTT.

The chain recombines TRBV5-8 with TRBJ1-1; possibly TRBD1 for D (5 bases). This CDR3 contains 14 residues. Trimming cost V 4 bases and J 4 bases, with 14 bases left between them. Germline V gives CDR1 SGHTS, CDR2 YDEGEE. The chain's CDR3 is CASSRLTESTEAFF. CDR3 in DNA: TGTGCCAGCAGCCGATTGACAGAATCCACTGAAGCTTTCTTT.

The rearrangement links TRBV9 to TRBJ2-7; 8 nucleotides agree with TRBD1. The CDR3 is made up of 13 amino acids. J lost 8 bases, V lost 2 bases, and 6 bases had no gene match. CDR1 is SGDLS and CDR2 is YYNGEE in the germline V gene. This chain's CDR3 is CASSVGQGRKQYV. The CDR3 DNA reads TGTGCCAGCAGCGTCGGACAGGGAAGAAAGCAGTACGTC.

Written as DNA, the CDR3 is TGCGCCAGCAGCTACACTAACTATGGCTACACCTTC. Protein: CASSYTNYGYTF. The chain has TRBV5-1 and TRBJ1-2; D remains ambiguous. Trimming removed 3 bases from V and 0 bases from J, with 3 bases in between. This CDR3 contains 12 residues. Germline lookup yields CDR1 SGHRS and CDR2 YFSETQ. The variable domain in full, with the rest retrieved from reference TRBV5-1 and TRBJ1-2, is KAGVTQTPRYLIKTRGQQVTLSCSPISGHRSVSWYQQTPGQGLQFLFEYFSETQRNKGNFPGRFSGRQFSNSRSEMNVSTLELGDSALYLCASSYTNYGYTFGSGTRLTVV.

The chain carries TRBV19 and TRBJ2-5, with D perhaps TRBD2 (6 bases). Germline CDR1 is LNHDA and CDR2 is SQIVND (reference sequence). This CDR3 spans 15 amino acids. Trimming removed 8 bases from V and 5 bases from J, with 21 bases in between. The CDR3, as DNA: TGTGCCAGTTCCCGAACTGTAGCGGTGGTGGAGACCCAGTACTTC. Residues: CASSRTVAVVETQYF.

This clone was seen a handful of times. The V call is TRBV28, the J call TRBJ1-2; D is uncertain. There are 15 residues in the CDR3. Trimming stripped 1 base from V and 7 bases from J, with 16 bases between. The germline V gene has CDR1 MDHEN and CDR2 SYDVKM. CDR3 in amino acids: CASSLLGGITVGYTF. The CDR3 coding sequence is TGTGCCAGCAGTTTATTAGGCGGGATAACCGTTGGCTACACCTTC.

The chain uses TRBV3-1 (or the pseudogene TRBV3-2) and TRBJ1-1; no clear D gene. The V gene lost 0 bases and the J gene lost 4 bases, with 6 bases spanning the gap. The germline CDR1 and CDR2 sequences are LGHDT and YNNKEL (reference sequence). There are 13 residues in the CDR3. The CDR3 DNA sequence: TGTGCCAGCAGCCAAGAGCCGGGCACTGAAGCTTTCTTT. It is translated as CASSQEPGTEAFF.

The V gene is TRBV7-2, the J gene TRBJ2-2; possible D gene TRBD2, 6 bases. The germline CDR1 and CDR2 sequences are SGHTA and FQGNSA. Deletions cut 2 bases from V and 4 bases from J, with 11 bases between. This CDR3 region has 15 residues. The CDR3 DNA is TGTGCCAGCAGCTTACTAGCGTTCTCCACCGGGGAGCTGTTTTTT. Translation: CASSLLAFSTGELFF.

V usage is TRBV6-4 and J usage is TRBJ2-3, with 8 nucleotides matching TRBD2. CDR1 and CDR2 from the germline V gene are MRHNA and SNTAGT. J was trimmed by 8 bases and V by 0 bases; bases with no gene match: 13. The CDR3 runs to 17 residues. The CDR3 reads CASSDSLRPGTRGTQYF. In DNA, the CDR3 is TGTGCCAGCAGTGACTCCTTACGTCCCGGGACTAGGGGTACGCAGTATTTT.

V is TRBV5-4 and J is TRBJ1-2; no reliable D call. V lost 4 bases, J lost 3 bases, and 10 bases lay in between. This CDR3 comprises 13 residues. Germline V gene data show CDR1 as SGHNT and CDR2 as YYREEE (reference sequence). The CDR3, as DNA: TGTGCCAGCAGCCTGAACAGCCACTATGGCTACACCTTC. Residues: CASSLNSHYGYTF.

The CDR3 loop reads CASSDYSQGYEQYV. The CDR3 DNA reads TGTGCCAGCAGTGATTACTCGCAGGGCTACGAGCAGTACGTC. V usage is TRBV6-1 and J usage is TRBJ2-7; D perhaps matches TRBD1 (5 bases). The CDR3 runs to 14 residues. Looked up from germline, CDR1 is MNHNS and CDR2 is SASEGT. Trimming pared 3 bases from V and 3 bases from J, leaving 12 bases between.

This sequence joins TRBV15 and TRBJ2-2, with a weak D call TRBD2 (5 bases). The ends were cut back, 5 bases at V and 8 bases at J, with 9 bases in the middle. This CDR3 region has 12 residues. The V gene's germline CDR1 is LNHNV and CDR2 YYDKDF (reference sequence). The CDR3 reads CATSRGPGELFF. The CDR3 DNA follows: TGTGCCACCAGCCGGGGTCCTGGGGAGCTGTTTTTT.

This clone was found a few times. The genes are TRBV7-6 and TRBJ2-5, with no clear D. This CDR3 contains 15 residues. Germline CDR1 SGHVS, CDR2 FNYEAQ. V was trimmed by 0 bases and J by 1 base, leaving 9 bases between them. The CDR3 nucleotides read TGTGCCAGCAGCTTAGCTGGGCAGCTCCAAGAGACCCAGTACTTC. It encodes CASSLAGQLQETQYF.

J is TRBJ1-4 and V is TRBV19; the D is unclear. V lost 0 bases and J lost 8, with 19 bases in between. This CDR3 is 17 amino acids long. Germline lookup yields CDR1 LNHDA and CDR2 SQIVND (reference sequence). CDR3 sequence: CASSIDGYQERWEKLFF. The CDR3 region has the DNA TGTGCCAGTAGTATAGATGGCTACCAGGAACGGTGGGAAAAACTGTTTTTT.